This T cell receptor (beta chain) derives from a study of beta chain features in type 1 diabetes. As to this clone: Antigen: not known.

Points from the study as a whole: In comparison with healthy donors, patients had naive, central memory and Treg TCRB repertoires that appeared more similar. Moderate but significant shortening of TCRB CDR3s was recorded in all four CD4+ subsets from Type 1 diabetes patients. Unsettled here was the matter of whether HLA type influences TCRB rearrangement. Type 1 diabetes patients showed fewer insertions and more deletions at VDJ junctions.

The V gene's germline CDR1 is LGHNA and CDR2 YNFKEQ. The CDR3 spans 15 residues. V shed 4 bases and J shed 0 bases, with 13 bases lying between them. Investigators reverse transcribed all isolated RNA, so they sequenced expressed TCRB transcripts. Naive, central memory and regulatory T cell samples yielded around 3.9 million reads on average. TCRdb keeps only in-frame clones here, not all; method: immunoSEQ multiplex PCR. The table shows some 150,000 clones, with roughly 9% occurring only once. Sequenced sample: central memory CD4+ T cells from blood. The chain combines TRBV4-2 with TRBJ2-7; perhaps TRBD2 as D (5 bases). The TCR originated in a woman in her 30s with type 1 diabetes. In nucleotides, the CDR3 is TGTGCCAGCAGCCGCAGAGCGGAAAGCTCCTACGAGCAGTACTTC. Translating it yields CASSRRAESSYEQYF.